A single sample is the source of the 23 T cell receptor beta chains below, sequenced in a study of control samples from healthy donors and cancer patients. Sequencing was performed with immunoSEQ multiplex PCR; in TCRdb, only in-frame clones are kept and a portion is missing. This table has approximately 210,000 clones, about 90% appearing once. The sample comprised blood. These receptors originate from a man in his thirties or forties in good health.

The chain uses TRBV7-2 and TRBJ1-5, with D unresolved. The CDR3 loop spans 15 amino acids. V gave up 3 bases and J gave up 7 bases, with 16 bases separating them. Germline CDR1 is SGHTA and CDR2 is FQGNSA. The CDR3 sequence is CASSLAARAVQPQHF. In DNA form, the CDR3 reads TGTGCCAGCAGCTTGGCAGCTCGGGCTGTGCAGCCCCAGCATTTT.

The rearrangement links TRBV10-3 to TRBJ1-6; 7 nucleotides align to TRBD1. The germline gives CDR1 ENHRY, CDR2 SYGVKD. The ends lost 5 bases at V and 8 bases at J; junction bases unmatched: 15. CDR3 length equals 17 residues. The CDR3 spells CAISSWDSTGKDSPLHF. The DNA for the CDR3 is TGTGCCATCAGTAGCTGGGACAGCACGGGGAAGGATTCACCCCTCCACTTT.

This clone came up once. The V gene is TRBV19, the J gene TRBJ1-2; 10 bases are shared with TRBD1. Germline loops: CDR1 LNHDA, CDR2 SQIVND (reference sequence). After removal of 0 bases from V and 8 bases from J, the junction contained 3 bases not matched to a gene. This CDR3 spans 14 amino acids. The CDR3 nucleotides are TGTGCCAGTAGTATAGAGCGGACAGGGGGAGGCTACACCTTC. Translating gives CASSIERTGGGYTF.

This chain uses TRBV15 with TRBJ2-2, with D perhaps given as TRBD1 or TRBD2 (5 bases each). Germline V CDR1 and CDR2: LNHNV, YYDKDF (reference sequence). CDR3 size: 15 residues. Trimming shortened V by 3 bases and J by 3 bases, and 11 bases separated the two germline ends. In DNA, the CDR3 is TGTGCCACCAGCAGGGGGGACGGTCACACCGGGGAGCTGTTTTTT. This gives the protein CATSRGDGHTGELFF.

The V gene is TRBV29-1, the J gene TRBJ1-1, with D possibly matching TRBD1 (5 bases). V was pared by 6 bases and J by 6 bases, with 17 bases between. Germline assignment: CDR1 SQVTM and CDR2 ANQGSEA. This CDR3 contains 13 residues. The CDR3 loop is CSVAGRQIPEAFF. DNA of the CDR3: TGCAGCGTCGCGGGACGGCAGATCCCTGAAGCTTTCTTT. Based on the CDR3 plus reference TRBV29-1 and TRBJ1-1, the full variable domain is SAVISQKPSRDICQRGTSLTIQCQVDSQVTMMFWYRQQPGQSLTLIATANQGSEATYESGFVIDKFPISRPNLTFSTLTVSNMSPEDSSIYLCSVAGRQIPEAFFGQGTRLTVV.

The table lists this clone with a count of one. This sample also contains other DNA sequences that code for the same CDR3. The V gene is TRBV5-1, the J gene TRBJ2-3; 8 bases fit TRBD1. Germline values: CDR1 SGHRS, CDR2 YFSETQ. Germline trimming cut 2 bases from V and 6 bases from J; bases unmatched to any gene: 5. The CDR3 length is 14 residues. Here the CDR3 DNA reads TGCGCCAGCAGCTTAGACAGGGGCAGGGATACGCAGTATTTT. Amino acids: CASSLDRGRDTQYF.

This chain uses TRBV25-1 with TRBJ2-7; tentative D call: TRBD1 (6 bases). CDR1 and CDR2 from the germline V gene are MGHDK and SYGVNS. The CDR3 is 14 amino acids. V gave up 3 bases and J gave up 2 bases, with 11 bases separating them. The CDR3 sequence: CASSDRDTTYEQYF. CDR3 nucleotide sequence: TGTGCCAGCAGTGACCGGGACACTACCTACGAGCAGTACTTC.

The chain links TRBV6-6 to TRBJ1-1, with D possibly being TRBD1 (5 bases). V lost 10 bases, J lost 3 bases, and 15 bases lay in between. The CDR3 sequence is 13 residues long. Germline assignment: CDR1 MNHNY and CDR2 SVGAGI (reference sequence). CDR3 bases: TGTGCCACCAGCGAGGGGTGGGACACTGAAGCTTTCTTT. Its protein product is CATSEGWDTEAFF.

This CDR3 reads CASSYSRGSSGNTIYF. The CDR3 region has the DNA TGTGCCAGCAGTTACTCCCGGGGAAGCTCTGGAAACACCATATATTTT. The V gene is TRBV6-5, the J gene TRBJ1-3; no clear D gene. V was cut by 0 bases and J by 0 bases, with 9 bases left in between. Germline-derived CDR1 and CDR2 are MNHEY and SVGAGI. The CDR3 contains 16 residues.

The CDR3 is CASSPGQANTEAFF. In nucleotides, the CDR3 is TGCGCCAGCAGCCCCGGACAGGCGAACACTGAAGCTTTCTTT. The chain uses TRBV5-1 and TRBJ1-1; 7 bases align to TRBD1. The germline gives CDR1 SGHRS, CDR2 YFSETQ. V lost 4 bases and J lost 1; bases outside the gene matches: 4. The CDR3 has 14 residues.

The rearrangement uses TRBV20-1 and TRBJ1-5; D ambiguous. This CDR3 contains 8 residues. Trimming took off 7 bases at V and 10 bases at J, with 5 bases between the two ends. Per germline, CDR1 DFQATT and CDR2 SNEGSKA (reference sequence). The DNA for the CDR3 is TGCAGTGGTCCCCCCCAGCATTTT. Translation gives CSGPPQHF.

V is TRBV29-1 and J is TRBJ2-4; no clear D. The length of the CDR3 is 11 residues. Germline CDR1 is SQVTM and CDR2 is ANQGSEA. Trimming stripped 2 bases from V and 7 bases from J, with 6 bases between. CDR3 in amino acids: CSVETANIQYF. The CDR3 DNA is TGCAGCGTTGAAACAGCGAACATTCAGTACTTC. The full variable domain, rest sourced from reference TRBV29-1 and TRBJ2-4, is SAVISQKPSRDICQRGTSLTIQCQVDSQVTMMFWYRQQPGQSLTLIATANQGSEATYESGFVIDKFPISRPNLTFSTLTVSNMSPEDSSIYLCSVETANIQYFGAGTRLSVL.

The rearrangement joins TRBV6-5 to TRBJ1-5; D is undetermined. The germline gives CDR1 MNHEY, CDR2 SVGAGI. The CDR3 has 16 residues. V was pared by 0 bases and J by 4 bases, with 13 bases between. Here the CDR3 reads CASSYSIGVWNQPQHF. The CDR3 DNA sequence: TGTGCCAGCAGTTACTCGATCGGGGTTTGGAATCAGCCCCAGCATTTT.

In its sample, this clone was seen a few times. The V call is TRBV28, the J call TRBJ1-2; D not certain. CDR3 size: 13 residues. Per germline, CDR1 MDHEN and CDR2 SYDVKM. Trimming stripped 6 bases from V and 8 bases from J, with 16 bases between. CDR3 residues: CASRPGAHGGYTF. The DNA for the CDR3 is TGTGCCAGCAGGCCGGGAGCCCACGGGGGCTACACCTTC.

CDR3 in DNA: TGTGCCAGCAGCTTAGCGCTAGGGTCGTATAATTCACCCCTCCACTTT. Residues: CASSLALGSYNSPLHF. The rearrangement links TRBV7-6 to TRBJ1-6; D gene ambiguous. Per the germline V gene, CDR1 is SGHVS and CDR2 is FNYEAQ. The CDR3 spans 16 residues. V lost 0 bases and J lost 4, with 10 bases in between.

The chain links TRBV5-1 to TRBJ2-5, with D maybe TRBD1 (5 bases). Germline V lookup: CDR1 SGHRS, CDR2 YFSETQ. Trimming left V 0 bases short and J 3 bases short, with 9 bases between. The CDR3 runs to 14 residues. The DNA for the CDR3 is TGCGCCAGCAGCTTGGAAGGCAGGGAAGAGACCCAGTACTTC. Translated, it gives CASSLEGREETQYF.

This clone was observed many times. The chain is built from TRBV5-1 and TRBJ1-2; D not certain. The germline CDR1 and CDR2 sequences are SGHRS and YFSETQ. There are 13 residues in the CDR3. Deletions cut 6 bases from V and 3 bases from J, with 12 bases between. Written as DNA, the CDR3 is TGCGCCAGCAACGGGGTCGGGGACTATGGCTACACCTTC. Encoded protein: CASNGVGDYGYTF. Together with reference TRBV5-1 and TRBJ1-2, the CDR3 gives the full variable domain: KAGVTQTPRYLIKTRGQQVTLSCSPISGHRSVSWYQQTPGQGLQFLFEYFSETQRNKGNFPGRFSGRQFSNSRSEMNVSTLELGDSALYLCASNGVGDYGYTFGSGTRLTVV.

The chain combines TRBV11-2 with TRBJ1-5; no reliable D call. Germline V gene data show CDR1 as SGHAT and CDR2 as FQNNGV. V was clipped by 1 base and J by 6 bases, with 4 bases between them. CDR3 length: 12 residues. The CDR3 loop reads CASSLVGQPQHF. Written as DNA, the CDR3 is TGTGCCAGCAGCTTAGTCGGTCAGCCCCAGCATTTT.

V usage is TRBV29-1 and J usage is TRBJ1-2, with TRBD1 as a possible D gene (6 bases). The CDR3 is 13 residues long. Germline V gives CDR1 SQVTM, CDR2 ANQGSEA. V was clipped by 6 bases and J by 2 bases, with 13 bases between them. This CDR3 is CSVSSGVNYGYTF. As DNA, the CDR3 is TGCAGCGTGTCATCAGGGGTAAACTATGGCTACACCTTC.

CDR3 nucleotides: TGTGCCACCAGTGACCATACCGGGACTAGCGGGGAAGGTACGCAGTATTTT. Translated: CATSDHTGTSGEGTQYF. The chain recombines TRBV24-1 with TRBJ2-3; TRBD2 aligns across 13 bases. Germline-derived CDR1 and CDR2 are KGHDR and SFDVKD. Trimming cost V 4 bases and J 8 bases; bases outside gene matches: 11. This CDR3 is 17 amino acids long.

The chain links TRBV7-9 to TRBJ2-7; the match to TRBD1 covers 7 bases. Per the germline V gene, CDR1 is SEHNR and CDR2 is FQNEAQ (reference sequence). The CDR3 is 15 amino acids. Unmatched junction bases numbered 6, after V lost 2 bases and J lost 2 bases. The CDR3 loop reads CASSLMTGNTYEQYF. The DNA of the CDR3 is TGTGCCAGCAGCTTAATGACAGGGAATACCTACGAGCAGTACTTC.

V gene TRBV15 combines with J gene TRBJ1-2; D call uncertain. Trimming stripped 1 base from V and 8 bases from J, with 11 bases between. Germline-derived CDR1 and CDR2 are LNHNV and YYDKDF (reference sequence). This CDR3 contains 13 residues. The CDR3 is CATSRASEEGYTF. The CDR3 DNA reads as TGTGCCACCAGCAGAGCGTCAGAGGAAGGCTACACCTTC.

DNA of the CDR3: TGTGCCAGCAGTGACAGGGGGTATAGCAATCAGCCCCAGCATTTT. Protein: CASSDRGYSNQPQHF. The rearrangement links TRBV2 to TRBJ1-5; 7 nucleotides line up with TRBD1. In germline, CDR1 is SNHLY, CDR2 FYNNEI. The CDR3 loop spans 15 amino acids. V shed 3 bases, J shed 0 bases, and the junction held 2 bases outside the gene matches.